What follows are 9 T cell receptor beta chains derived from one specimen sequenced in a study of breast tumors, draining lymph nodes, adjacent tissues. A single record per CDR3 protein comes from TCRdb applying MiXCR to the multiplex PCR reads. The sample lists about 140,000 distinct CDR3 sequences; approximately 32% were seen once. Axillary draining lymph nodes of breast cancer patients supplied the node samples. The sample consisted of axillary lymph node tissue. The receptors were gathered from a female donor with breast cancer. Some clones in this sample may be carry-over from other donors' samples.

There are many counts of this clonotype. The chain has TRBV7-3 and TRBJ2-2, with 9 bases lining up with TRBD1. Per the germline V gene, CDR1 is SGHTA and CDR2 is FQGTGA. CDR3 length: 15 residues. Trimming cost V 3 bases and J 7 bases; bases outside gene matches: 6. The CDR3 region is CASSLAGTGYGELFF. CDR3 nucleotide sequence: TGTGCCAGCAGCTTGGCCGGGACAGGGTACGGGGAGCTGTTTTTT. Drawing the rest from reference TRBV7-3 and TRBJ2-2, the complete variable domain is GAGVSQTPSNKVTEKGKYVELRCDPISGHTALYWYRQSLGQGPEFLIYFQGTGAADDSGLPNDRFFAVRPEGSVSTLKIQRTERGDSAVYLCASSLAGTGYGELFFGEGSRLTVL.

In regard to this clonotype: Since no conserved phenylalanine or tryptophan closes the CDR3, a read error is the likely cause. Because the CDR3's place on the DNA is in doubt, the DNA is left out and the CDR3 is given as listed by TCRdb. V is TRBV25-1 and J is TRBJ1-6; TRBD1, the table's D call, lacks a check against the DNA. Germline V gene lookup returns CDR1 MGHDK and CDR2 SYGVNS. The CDR3 spans 10 amino acids, including both terminal residues. CDR3 sequence: CASSEPDRGA.

There are many counts of this clonotype. The chain recombines TRBV6-5 with TRBJ1-6; TRBD1 matches 7 bases. V shed 5 bases and J 9 bases; nucleotides not matched to a gene: 13. CDR3 length: 16 residues. Germline V gene lookup returns CDR1 MNHEY and CDR2 SVGAGI. Here the CDR3 DNA reads TGTGCCAGCAGTACCAGGGGACAGTGGATTAGTTCACCCCTCCACTTT. Its protein is CASSTRGQWISSPLHF.

In this sample, this clonotype turned up many times. The chain combines TRBV7-9 with TRBJ2-1, with unresolved D. Trimming pared 3 bases from V and 7 bases from J, leaving 10 bases between. Germline lookup yields CDR1 SEHNR and CDR2 FQNEAQ (reference sequence). CDR3 size: 13 residues. The CDR3 coding sequence is TGTGCCAGCAGCTTTCTTTTAGGGAATGAGCAGTTCTTC. Protein sequence: CASSFLLGNEQFF.

In its sample, this clonotype was seen many times. The gene calls are TRBV30 and TRBJ2-2; 7 nucleotides agree with TRBD2. Per germline, CDR1 GTSNPN and CDR2 SVGIG (reference sequence). CDR3 length: 16 amino acids. After removal of 4 bases from V and 1 base from J, the junction contained 9 bases not matched to a gene. The CDR3 DNA reads TGTGCCTGGACCGGGACTATCCCGATGAACACCGGGGAGCTGTTTTTT. Amino acid sequence: CAWTGTIPMNTGELFF.

This clonotype was seen a single time. The chain combines TRBV20-1 with TRBJ2-5; the D is unclear. Trimming shortened V by 6 bases and J by 6 bases, and 23 bases separated the two germline ends. Per germline, CDR1 DFQATT and CDR2 SNEGSKA (reference sequence). This CDR3 has 15 residues. The CDR3 nucleotides read TGCAGTGCAGAAACCTTTACCGTTGCGGTCAAGACCCAGTACTTC. As protein: CSAETFTVAVKTQYF.

This clonotype came up many times. The chain combines TRBV4-2 with TRBJ1-4; D uncertain. Germline V gene sequence: CDR1 LGHNA, CDR2 YNFKEQ. The CDR3 sequence is 15 residues long. The V end was cut by 1 base, the J end by 6 bases, with 12 bases between. CDR3 bases: TGTGCCAGCAGCCAAGGCCTAACGAGCGATGAAAAACTGTTTTTT. It specifies CASSQGLTSDEKLFF.

The CDR3 coding sequence is TGCAGTGCTAGAGGGAGCCCAAGGGGCGGTACCTACGAGCAGTACTTC. Amino acid sequence: CSARGSPRGGTYEQYF. J is TRBJ2-7 and V is TRBV20-1; TRBD1 is a possible D gene (5 bases). The germline gives CDR1 DFQATT, CDR2 SNEGSKA (reference sequence). The CDR3 is 16 amino acids. V lost 1 base and J 2 bases, leaving 18 bases between the germline ends.

The sample holds many counts of this clonotype. This chain joins TRBV6-5 and TRBJ1-2; a possible D gene is TRBD1 (5 bases). The length of the CDR3 is 13 residues. Trimming shortened V by 6 bases and J by 4 bases, and 12 bases separated the two germline ends. Germline V CDR1 and CDR2: MNHEY, SVGAGI. This chain's CDR3 is CASRPGMGYGYTF. The CDR3 coding sequence is TGTGCCAGCAGGCCAGGGATGGGCTATGGCTACACCTTC.